This T cell receptor beta chain was captured in a study of regulatory and conventional T cells in RAG deficiency. Blood CD4+ CD25-low CD127-high conventional T cells supplied the genomic DNA template. TCRdb keeps only in-frame clones here, not all; method: immunoSEQ multiplex PCR. The table includes several thousand clones, 90% to 95% detected once. This CDR3 spans 11 amino acids. From germline, CDR1 is GTSNPN and CDR2 SVGIG (reference sequence). V was clipped by 4 bases and J by 4 bases, with 5 bases between them. This TCR derives from a human donor with RAG deficiency presenting as severe combined immunodeficiency. The chain is built from TRBV30 and TRBJ2-1; D perhaps matches TRBD1 (5 bases). Input material: CD4+ effector T cells sorted from blood. The CDR3 reads CAWTGYNEQFF. CDR3 nucleotide sequence: TGTGCCTGGACAGGGTACAATGAGCAGTTCTTC.